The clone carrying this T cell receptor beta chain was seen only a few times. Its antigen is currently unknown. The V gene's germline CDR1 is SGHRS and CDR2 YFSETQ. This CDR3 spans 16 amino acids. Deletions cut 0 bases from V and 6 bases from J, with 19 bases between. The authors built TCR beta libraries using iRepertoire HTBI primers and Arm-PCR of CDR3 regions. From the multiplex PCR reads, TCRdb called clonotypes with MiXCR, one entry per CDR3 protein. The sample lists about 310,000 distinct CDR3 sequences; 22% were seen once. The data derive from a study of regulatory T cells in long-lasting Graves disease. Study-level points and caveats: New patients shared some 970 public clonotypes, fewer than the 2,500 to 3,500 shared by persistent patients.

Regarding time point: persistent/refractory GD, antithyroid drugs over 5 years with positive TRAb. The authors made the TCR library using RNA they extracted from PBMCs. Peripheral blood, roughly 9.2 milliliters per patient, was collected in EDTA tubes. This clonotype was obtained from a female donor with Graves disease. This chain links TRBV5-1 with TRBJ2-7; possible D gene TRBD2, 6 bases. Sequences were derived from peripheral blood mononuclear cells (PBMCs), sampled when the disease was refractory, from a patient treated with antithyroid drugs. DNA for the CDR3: TGCGCCAGCAGCTTGGGCCCCTCGACTAGTCACCGCGAGCAGTACTTC. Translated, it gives CASSLGPSTSHREQYF. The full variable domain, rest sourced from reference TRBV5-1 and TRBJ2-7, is KAGVTQTPRYLIKTRGQQVTLSCSPISGHRSVSWYQQTPGQGLQFLFEYFSETQRNKGNFPGRFSGRQFSNSRSEMNVSTLELGDSALYLCASSLGPSTSHREQYFGPGTRLTVT.